Listed below are T cell receptor beta chains from one sample, sequenced in a study of blood T cell repertoires in COVID-19. TCRdb's copy holds only in-frame clones and misses some; the assay was immunoSEQ multiplex PCR. The sample consists of more than 400,000 clones, roughly 87% of them appearing once. Sequenced material: PBMCs or T cells enriched from blood (not recorded which). The receptors stem from a man aged 18 to 30 who had recovered from COVID-19. CDR3s include the opening cysteine and the closing phenylalanine or tryptophan.

>TRBJ2-1|TRBV28
CASTPRSPGRNEQFF
>TRBJ2-1|TRBV3-1/TRBV3-2
CASSQVIAGAVQFF
>TRBJ2-3|TRBV7-2
CASSKIAGVRGDTQYF
>TRBJ1-2|TRBV6-2/TRBV6-3
CASSYSREEVRYGYTF
>TRBJ2-3|TRBV28
CASSLSGAASTDTQYF
>TRBJ1-5|TRBV12-3/TRBV12-4
CASTGQPNQPQHF
>TRBJ1-5|TRBV7-8
CASSLGHNNQPQHF
>TRBJ2-3|TRBV11-3
CASSLTSGSADTQYF
>TRBJ2-7|TRBV15
CATSFGEGREQYF
>TRBJ1-1|TRBV10-3
CAISEGQGWTEAFF
>TRBJ2-7|TRBV28
CASSLGSGRNYEQYF
>TRBJ2-2|TRBV5-4
CASSPPTSVPGELFF
>TRBJ2-1|TRBV5-4
CASSYGGSSSYNEQFF
>TRBJ1-1|TRBV2
CASSEAYPGVNTEAFF
>TRBJ2-7|TRBV18
CASSPTGAGYEQYF
>TRBJ2-7|TRBV14
CASSPNFPGDEQYF
>TRBJ2-7|TRBV4-1
CASSSKISLAFYEQYF
>TRBJ1-2|TRBV30
CAWSSSLNYGYTF
>TRBJ1-1|TRBV5-4
CASSLESVNTEAFF
>TRBJ1-2|TRBV5-5
CASSLERDRQEGYTF
>TRBJ2-5|TRBV11-2
CASSLGTGRDSETQYF
>TRBJ1-2|TRBV4-1
CASSQAPSYGYTF
>TRBJ1-3|TRBV2
CASSIQGASGNTIYF
>TRBJ2-3|TRBV7-9
CASSLVVLADTDTQYF
>TRBJ1-2|TRBV2
CASSVGSGGDYGYTF
>TRBJ1-6|TRBV10-3
CAIKEPGQGANSPLHF
>TRBJ1-2|TRBV4-1
CASSPGQTDSLYGYTF
>TRBJ2-5|TRBV11-2
CASSRLGASGVETQYF
>TRBJ1-1|TRBV5-1
CASQLTAMNTEAFF
>TRBJ2-1|TRBV6-1
CASSEDISGSTEQFF
>TRBJ1-5|TRBV19
CASGDRGRSNSNQPQHF
>TRBJ2-5|TRBV7-2
CASSPQRGGKETQYF
>TRBJ2-7|TRBV2
CASSLRGESSYEQYF
>TRBJ1-1|TRBV6-5
CASGQGTNTEAFF
>TRBJ1-1|TRBV29-1
CSVEEEGINEAFF
>TRBJ2-1|TRBV7-9
CASSQVAGMGLNEQFF
>TRBJ2-1|TRBV3-1/TRBV3-2
CASSSIRALAGRNEQFF
>TRBJ2-1|TRBV5-1
CASKGLAGAFPNEQFF
>TRBJ2-7|TRBV29-1
CSARSGSYEQYF
>TRBJ1-6|TRBV2
CASSEAGRRSPLHF
>TRBJ2-5|TRBV5-4
CASSSQGAPPKTQYF
>TRBJ2-5|TRBV6-5
CATSGGQGAMETQYF
>TRBJ2-7|TRBV20-1
CSASSGLAKSSYEQYF
>TRBJ1-1|TRBV5-6
CASSAGWTGDTEAFF
>TRBJ1-5|TRBV24-1
CATSPGQGAYQPQHF
>TRBJ2-7|TRBV18
CASSPVAQAEQYF
>TRBJ1-6|TRBV7-9
CASSLAWTGGDNSPLHF
>TRBJ2-3|TRBV19
CASTLGRGTDTQYF
>TRBJ2-2|TRBV12-3/TRBV12-4
CASSPWEAGELFF
>TRBJ2-2|TRBV3-1/TRBV3-2
CASSRRPPGQGPNTGELFF
>TRBJ2-7|TRBV10-3
CAIRPGQGSYEQYF